The 32 T cell receptor beta chains in this list originate from one sample, sequenced in a study of tumor-infiltrating lymphocytes in primary liver carcinoma. The investigators made TCR beta cDNA from approximately 0.5 ug total RNA, using a constant-region primer. Libraries for TCR beta were built through three nested multiplex PCR rounds, which together made up a slightly modified ARM-PCR procedure. The opening two PCR rounds, around 9 cycles each, paired TRBV1-TRBV30 forward primers with a C-beta reverse primer. TCRdb itself ran the multiplex PCR reads through MiXCR, one entry per CDR3 protein. The repertoire holds about 54,000 distinct CDR3 sequences, 60% to 75% seen once, with less than 30% in the top ten. Co-extraction yielded RNA and DNA from roughly 20-30 mg of unsorted bulk tissue. Input material: liver tumor tissue from sampling region 2. The sample's subset: tumor region T2, inferior pole. Receptors originate from a man between 35 and 55 years old with primary liver carcinoma and hepatitis B virus infection.

Points on this clonotype: This sequence may be a read error, since a much larger clone differs from it by one base. V gene TRBV6-4 combines with J gene TRBJ2-1, with D perhaps TRBD2 (5 bases). CDR3 length: 13 amino acids. V was trimmed by 4 bases and J by 9 bases, leaving 13 bases between them. Germline lookup yields CDR1 MRHNA and CDR2 SNTAGT. The CDR3 reads CASSGEGHSEQFF. CDR3 in DNA: TGTGCCAGCAGTGGTGAGGGCCATAGTGAGCAGTTCTTC.

Remarks on this clonotype: This CDR3 is missing its conserved last phenylalanine or tryptophan, likely due to a read error. The gene calls are TRBV11-2 and TRBJ2-2; 9 positions agree with TRBD2. The germline CDR1 and CDR2 sequences are SGHAT and FQNNGV. The CDR3 loop spans 16 amino acids. The CDR3 nucleotides are TGTGCAAGCAGCTTAGTGACGCTAGCGGGAACCGGGGAGCTGTTTTTA. It specifies CASSLVTLAGTGELFL.

As regards this clonotype: Mismatch with germline at one junction end may stem from a read error. V is TRBV12-3 or TRBV12-4 and J is TRBJ1-5; D not resolved. This CDR3 region has 11 residues. CDR3 loop: CASSLYQPQHF. DNA for the CDR3: TGTGCTAGCAGTTTATATCAGCCCCAGCATTTT.

The count of this clonotype is one. The chain has TRBV28 and TRBJ1-5; no reliable D call. The CDR3 covers 11 residues. V was trimmed by 7 bases and J by 9 bases, leaving 10 bases between them. CDR1 and CDR2 (germline): MDHEN, SYDVKM. The CDR3: CASTPRGPQHF. The DNA of the CDR3 is TGTGCCAGCACCCCCCGCGGGCCCCAGCATTTT.

J is TRBJ2-2 and V is TRBV11-2; no clear D gene. The CDR3 is made up of 11 amino acids. Germline CDR1 SGHAT, CDR2 FQNNGV. The V and J ends lost 6 bases and 6 bases respectively, with 5 bases between them. The CDR3 reads CASRTAGELFF. The CDR3 bases are TGTGCCAGCAGAACAGCCGGGGAGCTGTTTTTT.

As for this clonotype: A junction boundary mismatches the germline segment, possibly from a read error. J is TRBJ2-5 and V is TRBV29-1; 7 bases fit TRBD2. The CDR3 length is 13 residues. Germline V lookup: CDR1 SQVTM, CDR2 ANQGSEA. CDR3 region: CTVGGRAAETQYF. CDR3 coding DNA: TGCACTGTTGGTGGGAGGGCCGCTGAGACTCAGTACTTC.

About this clonotype itself: Germline and junction disagree at one end, which may indicate a read error. J is TRBJ2-3 and V is TRBV4-2, with a possible D match to TRBD1 (5 bases). CDR3 length: 12 amino acids. Looked up from germline, CDR1 is LGHNA and CDR2 is YNFKEQ. The CDR3 reads CTSSQGDPTQNF. Written as DNA, the CDR3 is TGTACCAGCAGCCAAGGGGATCCTACGCAGAATTTT.

This rearrangement joins TRBV5-1 to TRBJ1-1; D might be TRBD1 (6 bases). Germline V CDR1 and CDR2: SGHRS, YFSETQ. The CDR3 has 15 residues. The CDR3, as DNA: TGCGCAAGCGGCTTGATTCCAGGGGCGAACACTGAAGCTTTCTTT. Its protein is CASGLIPGANTEAFF. Using reference TRBV5-1 and TRBJ1-1 for the parts outside the CDR3, the full variable domain is KAGVTQTPRYLIKTRGQQVTLSCSPISGHRSVSWYQQTPGQGLQFLFEYFSETQRNKGNFPGRFSGRQFSNSRSEMNVSTLELGDSALYLCASGLIPGANTEAFFGQGTRLTVV.

As regards this clonotype: The conserved phenylalanine or tryptophan is not found at the CDR3 terminus, so this likely reflects a read error. The genes are TRBV4-1 and TRBJ2-1, with 10 bases lining up with TRBD2. Per germline, CDR1 MGHRA and CDR2 YSYEKL. CDR3 length: 17 amino acids. The CDR3 region is CASSQGPTSGDYNVQFI. The CDR3 DNA reads as TGCGCCAGCAGCCAAGGGCCCACTAGCGGGGACTACAATGTGCAGTTCATC.

This chain uses TRBV28 with TRBJ2-3; D perhaps matches TRBD2 (6 bases). This CDR3 contains 14 residues. V was trimmed by 3 bases and J by 4 bases, leaving 11 bases between them. Germline V gene lookup returns CDR1 MDHEN and CDR2 SYDVKM. The CDR3 protein is CASSFLSGPDTQYF. CDR3 nucleotide sequence: TGTGCCAGCAGTTTCCTTAGCGGTCCAGATACGCAGTATTTT.

The chain employs TRBV12-3 or TRBV12-4 and TRBJ2-4; D gene ambiguous. V lost 9 bases and J 9 bases, leaving 18 bases between the germline ends. This CDR3 contains 13 residues. The CDR3 loop reads CASSPSENAIQYF. The CDR3 region has the DNA TGTGCCAGTAGTCCATCTGAGAACGCCATTCAGTACTTC.

Details on this clonotype: Here the CDR3 omits its conserved ending phenylalanine or tryptophan, so a read error is the likely source. The J gene is TRBJ2-7, the V gene TRBV14; D is unclear. Germline V gives CDR1 SGHDN, CDR2 FVKESK. V was pared by 6 bases and J by 4 bases, with 10 bases between. CDR3 size: 12 residues. CDR3 loop: CASSKGGYEQYL. DNA for the CDR3: TGTGCCAGCAGTAAGGGCGGATACGAGCAGTACTTG.

This clonotype was counted many times. Here the CDR3 DNA reads TGCAGCGTTGAAGAAAGCGCAGCGGGAGGGTTCTTC. This codes for CSVEESAAGGFF. V gene TRBV29-1 combines with J gene TRBJ2-1; the match to TRBD2 covers 9 bases. The CDR3 covers 12 residues. Germline V lookup: CDR1 SQVTM, CDR2 ANQGSEA. The junction had 6 bases not matched to a gene; V was cut back by 0 bases and J by 15 bases.

The chain employs TRBV29-1 and TRBJ2-1; unclear D gene. This CDR3 spans 11 amino acids. CDR1 and CDR2 (germline): SQVTM, ANQGSEA. CDR3 sequence reads: CNHRLDNEQFF. In nucleotides, the CDR3 is TGCAACCACCGGCTAGACAATGAGCAGTTCTTC.

This clonotype is medium-sized. The chain uses TRBV12-3 or TRBV12-4 and TRBJ1-2, with 8 positions matching TRBD1. The CDR3 contains 15 residues. The V gene end was trimmed by 5 bases and the J gene end by 0 bases; junction bases not matched to a gene: 5. The CDR3 DNA follows: TGTGCCAGCAGTCTCCGGGACAGGCCTAACTATGGCTACACCTTC. Protein product: CASSLRDRPNYGYTF.

V gene TRBV6-7 combines with J gene TRBJ2-1; possibly TRBD1 or TRBD2 for D (6 bases each). TRBV6-7 qualifies as an ORF whose function is uncertain. CDR3 length equals 19 residues. V lost 2 bases, J lost 7 bases, and 27 bases lay in between. The CDR3 nucleotides are TGTGCCAGCAGTTACGTAGAAGCAGCCCGGAGAGGAGGGGGTAATGAGCAGTTCTTC. Its translation is CASSYVEAARRGGGNEQFF.

This clonotype was counted between two and nine times. Given a much more abundant clone one base away, this may be a read error. The chain couples TRBV12-3 or TRBV12-4 to TRBJ1-5, with D hard to call. This CDR3 contains 13 residues. The CDR3 coding sequence is TGTGCCAGCAGTTTGAGGCCCGCTCAGCCCCGGCATTTT. Protein sequence: CASSLRPAQPRHF.

CDR3 amino acids: CASSWTRGVDTQYF. Here the CDR3 DNA reads TGTGCCAGCTCCTGGACAAGGGGAGTAGATACGCAGTATTTT. The V and J genes are TRBV28 and TRBJ2-3; TRBD1 or TRBD2 may be the D gene (5 bases each). Germline lookup yields CDR1 MDHEN and CDR2 SYDVKM. This CDR3 has 14 amino acids. Trimming cost V 8 bases and J 5 bases, with 17 bases left between them.

Of note for this clonotype: Since the CDR3 does not end with the conserved phenylalanine or tryptophan, this likely comes from a read error. V and J are TRBV29-1 and TRBJ2-5; D is possibly TRBD2 (6 bases). The CDR3 totals 13 residues. The V gene's germline CDR1 is SQVTM and CDR2 ANQGSEA. The V gene lost 4 bases and the J gene lost 3 bases, with 12 bases spanning the gap. The CDR3 DNA sequence: TGCAGCGTTGTGGGACTTAACGAAGAGACCCAGTACTTA. The encoded protein is CSVVGLNEETQYL.

With regard to this clonotype: Without the conserved terminal phenylalanine or tryptophan, this CDR3 likely stems from a read error. The chain carries TRBV4-2 and TRBJ1-6; D call uncertain. The CDR3 loop spans 16 amino acids. Germline V gives CDR1 LGHNA, CDR2 YNFKEQ. V was trimmed by 1 base and J by 6 bases, leaving 13 bases between them. The CDR3 DNA reads as TGTGCCAGCAGCCAAGCGGCCGGGCAGATTAATTCACCCCTCCACATT. It specifies CASSQAAGQINSPLHI.

To note about this clonotype: At one end, the junction sequence differs from germline, possibly due to a read error. The gene calls are TRBV6-6 and TRBJ1-5; D uncertain. The CDR3 loop spans 14 amino acids. From germline, CDR1 is MNHNY and CDR2 SVGAGI (reference sequence). The CDR3 nucleotides read TGTACCAGTAGTGGGGATGGTAGCAATCAGCCCCAGCACTTT. It specifies CTSSGDGSNQPQHF.

This clonotype was seen repeatedly, ten times or more. The V and J genes are TRBV6-1 and TRBJ1-1, with a weak D call TRBD1 (6 bases). The V gene lost 6 bases and the J gene lost 5 bases, with 13 bases spanning the gap. The CDR3 runs 13 residues. CDR1 and CDR2 (germline): MNHNS, SASEGT. The CDR3, as DNA: TGTGCCAGCAGGCCGGACAGTCTGACTGAAGCTTTCTTT. Its translation is CASRPDSLTEAFF.

Turning to this clonotype: Germline and junction disagree at one end, which may indicate a read error. The V call is TRBV19, the J call TRBJ2-2; 11 bases fit TRBD1. The CDR3 sequence is 16 residues long. The germline V gene has CDR1 LNHDA and CDR2 SQIVND (reference sequence). The CDR3 spells CTSSPGTGGLTGELFF. CDR3 DNA sequence: TGTACCAGTAGCCCCGGGACAGGGGGTCTCACCGGGGAGCTGTTTTTT.

As regards this clonotype: Possible read error: a much larger clone is one base away. In DNA, the CDR3 is TGTGCCAGCAGCTTCTCGGGCCGGTGGGAAAAACTGTTTTTT. It specifies CASSFSGRWEKLFF. The J gene is TRBJ1-4, the V gene TRBV7-9; D not certain. This CDR3 is built from 14 residues. In germline, CDR1 is SEHNR, CDR2 FQNEAQ (reference sequence). Trimming left V 3 bases short and J 8 bases short, with 13 bases between.

The rearrangement uses TRBV6-7 and TRBJ2-7, with 8 bases aligning to TRBD2. TRBV6-7 is classed as an ORF, of uncertain function. The CDR3 covers 15 residues. The J segment lost 5 bases and the V segment lost 10 bases, leaving 16 bases of the junction unmatched. CDR3 DNA: TGTGCCAACATCAACCGGTGGCGGGAGGCTGACGAGCAGTACTTC. The encoded protein is CANINRWREADEQYF.

With regard to this clonotype: Germline and junction disagree at one end, which may indicate a read error. This chain connects TRBV4-1 to TRBJ2-3; possibly TRBD1 for D (5 bases). The CDR3 totals 15 residues. CDR1 and CDR2 (germline): MGHRA, YSYEKL. The CDR3 DNA sequence: TGCGCCAGCAGCCAACTCTCGGACATCACAGATACTCAGTATTTT. Translating it yields CASSQLSDITDTQYF.

As concerns this clonotype: A single base separates this from a much larger clone, so it may be a read error. The V gene is TRBV7-9, the J gene TRBJ2-3, with TRBD1 matching 7 bases. This CDR3 is 14 amino acids long. The V gene's germline CDR1 is SEHNR and CDR2 FQNEAQ (reference sequence). The CDR3 here is CASSLFFGTDAQYF. For the CDR3, the DNA is TGTGCCAGCAGCTTATTTTTTGGGACAGATGCGCAGTATTTT.

In its sample, this clonotype was seen many times. The chain employs TRBV29-1 and TRBJ2-7, with 10 bases that match TRBD2. The germline gives CDR1 SQVTM, CDR2 ANQGSEA. V was pared by 4 bases and J by 3 bases, with 9 bases of the junction left unmatched. This CDR3 comprises 15 residues. For the CDR3, the DNA is TGCAGCGTTGTGATGACTAGCGGGTTAAGCTACGAGCAGTACTTC. This sequence encodes CSVVMTSGLSYEQYF.

The count of this clonotype is one. V and J are TRBV11-2 and TRBJ2-1; TRBD2 is a possible D gene (6 bases). The germline V gene has CDR1 SGHAT and CDR2 FQNNGV. The CDR3 is 18 amino acids. V was clipped by 5 bases and J by 2 bases, with 22 bases between them. The CDR3 DNA reads as TGTGCCAGCAGCAAACCGGGGCGGGGCACTCGCCCCTACAATGAGCAGTTCTTC. This encodes CASSKPGRGTRPYNEQFF.

CDR3 sequence reads: CVGSQEGGYNEQFF. The CDR3 nucleotides read TGCGTCGGCAGCCAGGAGGGAGGGTACAATGAGCAGTTCTTC. This chain uses TRBV4-1 with TRBJ2-1; 7 nucleotides agree with TRBD2. CDR3 size: 14 residues. Germline CDR1 reads MGHRA; CDR2 reads YSYEKL.

This clonotype has a single count. One junction end does not reproduce the germline sequence, and a read error may be involved. The chain uses TRBV11-2 and TRBJ2-2; 10 bases are shared with TRBD1. The V gene's germline CDR1 is SGHAT and CDR2 FQNNGV. CDR3 size: 13 residues. CDR3 DNA: TGTGCCACGGGACAGGGGAACAATGGGGACCTGTTTTTT. It translates to CATGQGNNGDLFF.

In the case of this clonotype: Because it lacks the conserved phenylalanine or tryptophan at the end, this CDR3 is likely a read error. The chain uses TRBV10-3 and TRBJ1-2; D unresolved. CDR3 length equals 13 residues. Germline V CDR1 and CDR2: ENHRY, SYGVKD. The germline V and J ends were trimmed by 9 bases and 1 base, with 12 bases remaining between them. The CDR3 spells CAMGTELNYGYTL. The CDR3 DNA sequence: TGTGCCATGGGAACAGAGCTTAACTATGGCTACACCTTA.